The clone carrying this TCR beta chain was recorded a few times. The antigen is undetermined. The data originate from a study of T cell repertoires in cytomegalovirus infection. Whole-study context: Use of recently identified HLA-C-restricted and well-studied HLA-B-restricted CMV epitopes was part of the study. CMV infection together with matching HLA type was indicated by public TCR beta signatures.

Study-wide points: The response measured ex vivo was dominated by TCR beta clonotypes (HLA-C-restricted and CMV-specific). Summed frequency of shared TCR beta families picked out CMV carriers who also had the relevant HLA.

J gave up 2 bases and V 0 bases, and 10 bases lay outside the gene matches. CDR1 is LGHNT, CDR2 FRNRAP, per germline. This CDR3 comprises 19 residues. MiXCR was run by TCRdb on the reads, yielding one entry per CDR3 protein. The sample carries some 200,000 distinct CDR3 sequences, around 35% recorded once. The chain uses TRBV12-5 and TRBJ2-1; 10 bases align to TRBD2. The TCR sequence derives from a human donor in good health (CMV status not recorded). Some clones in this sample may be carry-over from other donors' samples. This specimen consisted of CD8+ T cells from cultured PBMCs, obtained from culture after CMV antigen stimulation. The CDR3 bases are TGTGCTAGTGGTTTGGTAGTCCGGACTAGCGGCATTACCTACAATGAGCAGTTCTTC. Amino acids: CASGLVVRTSGITYNEQFF. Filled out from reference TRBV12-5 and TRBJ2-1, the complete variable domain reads DARVTQTPRHKVTEMGQEVTMRCQPILGHNTVFWYRQTMMQGLELLAYFRNRAPLDDSGMPKDRFSAEMPDATLATLKIQPSEPRDSAVYFCASGLVVRTSGITYNEQFFGPGTRLTVL.